This record covers a single T cell receptor beta chain. Antigen unknown. As to treatment: some 20 received Ad26.COV2.S at low or high dose, single or two shots; roughly 5 received placebo; per-sample allocation not given. Samples were taken on day 63 after the first vaccine or placebo injection. The individual, an adult aged 18-55 years, was a donor in Boston. This table comes from immunoSEQ multiplex PCR, and its TCRdb copy is limited to in-frame clones, with some not included. Among fewer than 900,000 clones, 89% were seen once, and the ten largest hold nearly 1.5%. The CDR3 loop spans 15 amino acids. The data were obtained in a study of Ad26.COV2.S vaccination and SARS-CoV-2 variants. On the study more broadly: Sample donor was a member of the COV1001 Ad26.COV2.S trial arm. Participants got Ad26.COV2.S intramuscularly, once or twice 56 days apart. Findings and caveats of the study: Vaccine recipients showed a spike-specific TCR breadth that was higher than in placebo recipients.

The chain employs TRBV21-1 and TRBJ2-2; no check of the table's D call, TRBD2, against the DNA was made. TRBV21-1 is flagged as a pseudogene. The sample consisted of peripheral blood, taken in a trial of Ad26.COV2.S vaccine versus placebo. The source is a person between 18 and 59 years old who received the Ad26.COV2.S COVID-19 vaccine or a placebo. DNA for the CDR3: TGTGCCAGCAACTTAGCGGGGCGAGAGAGCGGGGAGCTGTTTTTT. This encodes CASNLAGRESGELFF.